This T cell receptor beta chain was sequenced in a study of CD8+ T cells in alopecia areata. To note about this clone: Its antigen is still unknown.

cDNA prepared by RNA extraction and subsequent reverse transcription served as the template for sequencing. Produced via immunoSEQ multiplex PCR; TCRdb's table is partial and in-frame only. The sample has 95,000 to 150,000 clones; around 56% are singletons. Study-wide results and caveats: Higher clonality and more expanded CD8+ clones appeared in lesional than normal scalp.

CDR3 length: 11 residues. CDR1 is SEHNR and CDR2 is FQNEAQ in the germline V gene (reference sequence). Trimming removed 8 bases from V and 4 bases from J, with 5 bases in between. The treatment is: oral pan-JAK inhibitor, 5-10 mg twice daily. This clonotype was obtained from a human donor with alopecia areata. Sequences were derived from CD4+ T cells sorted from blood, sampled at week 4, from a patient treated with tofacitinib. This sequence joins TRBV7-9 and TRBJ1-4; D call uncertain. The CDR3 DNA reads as TGTGCCAGCGGGTATAATGAAAAACTGTTTTTT. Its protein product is CASGYNEKLFF.